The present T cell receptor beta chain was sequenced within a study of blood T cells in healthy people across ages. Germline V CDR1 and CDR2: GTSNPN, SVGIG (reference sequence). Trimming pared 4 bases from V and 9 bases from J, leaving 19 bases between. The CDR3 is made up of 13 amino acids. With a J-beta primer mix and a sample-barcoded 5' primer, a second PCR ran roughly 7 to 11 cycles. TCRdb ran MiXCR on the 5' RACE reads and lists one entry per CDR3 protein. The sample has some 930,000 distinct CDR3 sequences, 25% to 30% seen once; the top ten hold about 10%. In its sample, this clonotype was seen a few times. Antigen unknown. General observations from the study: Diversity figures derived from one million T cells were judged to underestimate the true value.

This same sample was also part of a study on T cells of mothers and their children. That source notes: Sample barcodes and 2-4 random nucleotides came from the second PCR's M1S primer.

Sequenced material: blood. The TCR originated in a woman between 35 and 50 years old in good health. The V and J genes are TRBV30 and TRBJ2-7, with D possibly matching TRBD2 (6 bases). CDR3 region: CAWKVGLAGGQYF. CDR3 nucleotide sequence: TGTGCCTGGAAGGTTGGGCTAGCCGGGGGGCAGTACTTC. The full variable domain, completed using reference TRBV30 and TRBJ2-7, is SQTIHQWPATLVQPVGSPLSLECTVEGTSNPNLYWYRQAAGRGLQLLFYSVGIGQISSEVPQNLSASRPQDRQFILSSKKLLLSDSGFYLCAWKVGLAGGQYFGPGTRLTVT.